Here is one T cell receptor beta chain with its context. The data are from a study of T cell changes during pregnancy in multiple sclerosis. The protocol was immunoSEQ multiplex PCR, while the TCRdb copy is restricted to in-frame clones and leaves out a portion. The sample lists some 20,000 clones; 85% to 90% were seen once. CDR3 length: 14 amino acids. V was shortened by 5 bases and J by 5 bases, with 15 bases between the two germline ends. Germline V gene lookup returns CDR1 MNHNY and CDR2 SVGAGI (reference sequence). This sequence originates from a female donor in good health, enrolled as a control in a pregnancy study. This material consisted of CD4+ T cells from peripheral blood mononuclear cells, taken in the first trimester of pregnancy. The chain recombines TRBV6-6 with TRBJ1-2, with unresolved D. Here the CDR3 DNA reads TGTGCCAGCAGTCCCAGAGGGCCGGAGTATGGCTACACCTTC. It is translated as CASSPRGPEYGYTF.